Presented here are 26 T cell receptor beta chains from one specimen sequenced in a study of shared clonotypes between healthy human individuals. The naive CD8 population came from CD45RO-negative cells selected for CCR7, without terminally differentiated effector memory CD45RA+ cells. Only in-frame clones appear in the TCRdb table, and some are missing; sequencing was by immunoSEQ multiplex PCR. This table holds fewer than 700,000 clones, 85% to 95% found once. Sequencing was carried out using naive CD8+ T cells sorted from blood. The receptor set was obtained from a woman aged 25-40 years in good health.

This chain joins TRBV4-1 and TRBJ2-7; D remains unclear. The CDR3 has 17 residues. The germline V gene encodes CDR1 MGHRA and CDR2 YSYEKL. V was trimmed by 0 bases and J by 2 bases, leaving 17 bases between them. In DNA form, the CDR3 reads TGCGCCAGCAGCCAAGATTCGATTCAAGCCTATACCTACGAGCAGTACTTC. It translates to CASSQDSIQAYTYEQYF.

CDR3 residues: CASSVEFRGSYNEQFF. In nucleotides, the CDR3 is TGTGCCAGCAGCGTAGAATTTAGGGGCTCCTACAATGAGCAGTTCTTC. V gene TRBV9 combines with J gene TRBJ2-1; a weak D match, TRBD1 (5 bases). V lost 0 bases to trimming and J lost 0 bases, with 10 bases between them. The CDR3 sequence is 16 residues long. CDR1 SGDLS and CDR2 YYNGEE come from the germline V gene.

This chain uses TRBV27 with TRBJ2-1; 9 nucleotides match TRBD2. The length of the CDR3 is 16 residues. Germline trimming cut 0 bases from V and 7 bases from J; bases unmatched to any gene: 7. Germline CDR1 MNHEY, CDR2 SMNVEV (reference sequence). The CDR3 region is CASSLSIRREGNEQFF. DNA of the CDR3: TGTGCCAGCAGTTTATCGATACGGCGGGAGGGAAATGAGCAGTTCTTC.

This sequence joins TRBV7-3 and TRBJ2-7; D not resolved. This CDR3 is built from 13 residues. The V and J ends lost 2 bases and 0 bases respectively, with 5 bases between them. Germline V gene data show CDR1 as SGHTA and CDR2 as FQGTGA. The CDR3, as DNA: TGTGCCAGCAGCTTAGACGTCTCCTACGAGCAGTACTTC. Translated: CASSLDVSYEQYF.

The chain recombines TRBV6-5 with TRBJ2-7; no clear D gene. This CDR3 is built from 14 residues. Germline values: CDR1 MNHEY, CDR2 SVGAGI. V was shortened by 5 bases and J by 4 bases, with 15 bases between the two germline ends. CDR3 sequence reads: CASSRDNKGYEQYF. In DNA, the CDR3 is TGTGCCAGCAGTCGCGACAATAAAGGTTACGAGCAGTACTTC.

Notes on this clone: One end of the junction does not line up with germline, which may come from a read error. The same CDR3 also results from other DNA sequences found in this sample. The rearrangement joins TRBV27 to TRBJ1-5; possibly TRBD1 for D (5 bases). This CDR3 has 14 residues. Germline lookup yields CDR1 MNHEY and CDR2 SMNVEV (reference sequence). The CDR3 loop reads CASSFQGSNQPQHF. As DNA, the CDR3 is TGTGCCAGCAGTTTCCAGGGTTCCAATCAGCCCCAGCATTTC.

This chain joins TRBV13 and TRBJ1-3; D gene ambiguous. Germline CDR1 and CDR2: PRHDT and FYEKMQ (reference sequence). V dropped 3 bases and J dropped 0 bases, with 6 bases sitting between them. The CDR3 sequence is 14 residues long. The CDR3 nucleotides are TGTGCCAGCAGCTTCATGAACTCTGGAAACACCATATATTTT. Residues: CASSFMNSGNTIYF.

CDR3 sequence: CASSPLPAGGVYEQYF. CDR3 coding DNA: TGTGCCAGCAGCCCCCTCCCGGCGGGAGGCGTATACGAGCAGTACTTC. This chain uses TRBV4-2 with TRBJ2-7; 8 bases align to TRBD2. CDR3 length equals 16 residues. The germline V gene has CDR1 LGHNA and CDR2 YNFKEQ. Losses at the gene ends were 4 bases for V and 4 bases for J; bases not matched to a gene: 12.

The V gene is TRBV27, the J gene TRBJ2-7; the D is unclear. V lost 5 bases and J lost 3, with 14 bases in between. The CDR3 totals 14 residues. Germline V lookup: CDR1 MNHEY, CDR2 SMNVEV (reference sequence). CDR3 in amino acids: CASSLKVYYYEQYF. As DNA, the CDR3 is TGTGCCAGCAGTCTGAAGGTATACTACTACGAGCAGTACTTC.

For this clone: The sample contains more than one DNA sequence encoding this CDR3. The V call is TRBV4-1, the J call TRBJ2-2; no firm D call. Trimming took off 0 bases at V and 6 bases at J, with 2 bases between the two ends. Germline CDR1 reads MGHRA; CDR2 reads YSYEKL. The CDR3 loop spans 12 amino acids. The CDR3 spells CASSQDPGELFF. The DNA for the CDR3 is TGCGCCAGCAGCCAAGATCCCGGGGAGCTGTTTTTT.

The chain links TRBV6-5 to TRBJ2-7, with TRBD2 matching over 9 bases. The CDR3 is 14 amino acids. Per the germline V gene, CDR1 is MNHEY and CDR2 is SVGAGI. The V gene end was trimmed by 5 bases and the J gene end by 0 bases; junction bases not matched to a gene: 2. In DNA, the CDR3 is TGTGCCAGCAGTCTAGCGGGGCCCTCCTACGAGCAGTACTTC. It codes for CASSLAGPSYEQYF.

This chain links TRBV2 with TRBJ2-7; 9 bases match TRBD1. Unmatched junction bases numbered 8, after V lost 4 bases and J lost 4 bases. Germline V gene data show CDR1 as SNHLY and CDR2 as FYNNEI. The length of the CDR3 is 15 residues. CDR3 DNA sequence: TGTGCCAGCAGTGCCAGGACAGGGGAAGCTTACGAGCAGTACTTC. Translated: CASSARTGEAYEQYF.

CDR3 coding DNA: TGCGCCAGCAGTGTCGCAGGGGGGGGGCATCAGCCCCAGCATTTT. This codes for CASSVAGGGHQPQHF. The chain uses TRBV10-2 and TRBJ1-5; TRBD1 matches at 7 bases. In germline, CDR1 is WSHSY, CDR2 SAAADI. After removal of 4 bases from V and 5 bases from J, the junction contained 8 bases not matched to a gene. CDR3 length: 15 residues.

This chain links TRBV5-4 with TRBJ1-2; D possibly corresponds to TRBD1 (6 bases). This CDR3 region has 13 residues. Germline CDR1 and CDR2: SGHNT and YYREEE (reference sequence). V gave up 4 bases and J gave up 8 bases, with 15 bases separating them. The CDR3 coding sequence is TGTGCCAGCAGCCGGCCAGGGGTTCGGGGCTACACCTTC. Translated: CASSRPGVRGYTF.

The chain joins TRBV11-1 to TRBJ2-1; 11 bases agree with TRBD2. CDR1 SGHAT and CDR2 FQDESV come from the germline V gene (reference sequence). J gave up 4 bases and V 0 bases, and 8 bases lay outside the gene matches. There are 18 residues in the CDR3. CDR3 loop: CASSLAVPGLAVYNEQFF. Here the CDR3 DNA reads TGTGCCAGCAGCTTAGCGGTACCGGGACTAGCGGTATACAATGAGCAGTTCTTC.

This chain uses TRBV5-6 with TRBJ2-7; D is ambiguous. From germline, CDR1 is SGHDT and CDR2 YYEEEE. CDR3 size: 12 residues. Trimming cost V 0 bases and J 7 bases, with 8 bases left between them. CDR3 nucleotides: TGTGCCAGCAGCTTGGCCGCAGGTGAGCAGTACTTC. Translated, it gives CASSLAAGEQYF.

CDR3 protein: CASRDRRPYSNQPQHF. CDR3 DNA sequence: TGTGCCAGCAGAGACAGGAGGCCTTATAGCAATCAGCCCCAGCATTTT. The chain couples TRBV28 to TRBJ1-5; the D gene is possibly TRBD1 (6 bases). The CDR3 has 16 residues. V lost 6 bases and J lost 0, with 15 bases in between. CDR1 and CDR2 from the germline V gene are MDHEN and SYDVKM.

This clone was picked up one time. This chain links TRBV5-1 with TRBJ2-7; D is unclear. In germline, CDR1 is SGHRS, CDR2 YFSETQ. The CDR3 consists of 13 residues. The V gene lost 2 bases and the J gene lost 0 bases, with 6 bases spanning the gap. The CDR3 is CASSLVSSYEQYF. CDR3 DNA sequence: TGCGCCAGCAGCTTAGTAAGCTCCTACGAGCAGTACTTC.

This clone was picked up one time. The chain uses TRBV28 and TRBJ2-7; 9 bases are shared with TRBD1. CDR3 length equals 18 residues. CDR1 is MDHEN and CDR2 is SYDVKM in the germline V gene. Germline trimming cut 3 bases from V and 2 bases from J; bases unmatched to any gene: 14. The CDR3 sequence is CASSLNGARDRDPYEQYF. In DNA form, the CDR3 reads TGTGCCAGCAGTTTGAATGGGGCCCGGGACAGGGACCCCTACGAGCAGTACTTC.

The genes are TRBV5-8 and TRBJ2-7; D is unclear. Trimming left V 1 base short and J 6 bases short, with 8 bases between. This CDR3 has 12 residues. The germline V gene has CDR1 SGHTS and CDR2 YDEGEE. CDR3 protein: CASSLTLIEQYF. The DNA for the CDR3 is TGTGCCAGCAGCTTGACTTTAATCGAGCAGTACTTC.

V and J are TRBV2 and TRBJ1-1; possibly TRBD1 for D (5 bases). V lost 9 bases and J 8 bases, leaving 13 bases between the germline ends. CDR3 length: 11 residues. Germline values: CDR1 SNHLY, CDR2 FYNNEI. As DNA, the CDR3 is TGTGCCAGAGATCGAACAGGAGAAGCTTTCTTT. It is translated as CARDRTGEAFF.

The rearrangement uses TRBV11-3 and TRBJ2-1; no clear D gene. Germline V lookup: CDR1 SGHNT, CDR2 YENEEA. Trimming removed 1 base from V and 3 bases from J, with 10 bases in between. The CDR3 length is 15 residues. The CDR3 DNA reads TGTGCCAGCAGCTTAGGGCGGACCTTCTACAATGAGCAGTTCTTC. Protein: CASSLGRTFYNEQFF. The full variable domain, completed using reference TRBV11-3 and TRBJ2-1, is EAGVVQSPRYKIIEKKQPVAFWCNPISGHNTLYWYLQNLGQGPELLIRYENEEAVDDSQLPKDRFSAERLKGVDSTLKIQPAELGDSAVYLCASSLGRTFYNEQFFGPGTRLTVL.

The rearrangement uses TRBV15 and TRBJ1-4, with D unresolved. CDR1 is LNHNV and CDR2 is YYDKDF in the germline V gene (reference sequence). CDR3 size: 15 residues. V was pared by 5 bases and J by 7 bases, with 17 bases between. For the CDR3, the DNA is TGTGCCACCAGCCCCCGAGGGATTGGTGGTGAAAAACTGTTTTTT. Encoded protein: CATSPRGIGGEKLFF.

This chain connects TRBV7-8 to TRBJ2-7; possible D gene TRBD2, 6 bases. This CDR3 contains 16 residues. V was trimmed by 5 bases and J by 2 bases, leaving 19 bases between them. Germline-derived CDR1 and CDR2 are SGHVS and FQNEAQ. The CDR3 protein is CASSLPTGDFPYEQYF. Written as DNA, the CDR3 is TGTGCCAGCAGCCTTCCTACGGGGGACTTCCCCTACGAGCAGTACTTC.

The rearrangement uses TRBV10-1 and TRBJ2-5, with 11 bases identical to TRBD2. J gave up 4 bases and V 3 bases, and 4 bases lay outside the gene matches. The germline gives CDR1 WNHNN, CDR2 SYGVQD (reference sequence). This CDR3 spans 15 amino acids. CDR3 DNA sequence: TGCGCCAGCAGTGAAAGACTAGCGGGAAGAGAGACCCAGTACTTC. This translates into CASSERLAGRETQYF.

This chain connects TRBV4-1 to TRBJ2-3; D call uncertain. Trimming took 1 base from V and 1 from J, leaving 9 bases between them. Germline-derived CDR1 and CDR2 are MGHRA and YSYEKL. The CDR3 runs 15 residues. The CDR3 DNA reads TGCGCCAGCAGCCAAGGTCCCAGAGGCACAGATACGCAGTATTTT. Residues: CASSQGPRGTDTQYF.